This T cell receptor beta chain was profiled in a study of CD8+ T cells in alopecia areata. Study background: Recipients were approximately 7-11-week-old female C3H/HeJ mice grafted with skin from roughly 6-12-month-old C3H/HeJ donors with spontaneous alopecia.

This clone was seen a handful of times. The antigen is undetermined. Gene names denote mouse genes. The read halts 4 residues ahead of the CDR3 end, with the missing end drawn from the germline J gene. General study points: Scalp sequencing also captures normal skin's resident alphabeta T cells. Higher clonality than in normal scalp was seen in lesional scalp, especially alopecia totalis/universalis. Researchers reported that TCR sharing among patients proved less clear than in mice, possibly HLA-linked.

cDNA prepared by RNA extraction and subsequent reverse transcription served as the template for sequencing. Clones were sequenced by immunoSEQ multiplex PCR, and TCRdb holds only the in-frame ones, with some missing. This sample carries around 110,000 clones, none of them present only once. CDR3 length: 14 amino acids. Germline CDR1 reads NSQYPW; CDR2 reads LRSPGD (reference sequence). Trimming pared 1 base from V and 4 bases from J, leaving 7 bases between. The sequenced material came from lesional skin. The chain carries TRBV1 and TRBJ1-4; D gene unclear. The receptor comes from a C3H/HeJ mouse with alopecia areata. MHC haplotype of the strain: H2-k. CDR3 amino acids: CTCSAARNNERLFF. CDR3 bases read: TGCACCTGCAGTGCAGCCAGAAACAACGAA.